These T cell receptor beta chains were read from a single sample in a study of cytomegalovirus exposure and HLA in healthy donors. Only in-frame clones appear in the TCRdb table, and some are missing; sequencing was by immunoSEQ multiplex PCR. Among 95,000 to 150,000 clones listed, around three fifths were seen once. Material for sequencing was PBMCs. These receptors all come from a woman in her 40s in good health and CMV-seropositive. CDR3s include the opening cysteine and the closing phenylalanine or tryptophan. D genes are given only for firm matches. Size is omitted from some rows. Given values are once, few, many or a class for expanded clones.

clone_size: NA; j_call: TRBJ2-1; d_call: NA; v_call: TRBV29-1; cdr3_aa: CSVPGDSYNEQFF; cdr3_nt: TGCAGCGTTCCCGGAGACAGTTACAATGAGCAGTTCTTC
clone_size: once; j_call: TRBJ2-7; d_call: NA; v_call: TRBV14; cdr3_aa: CASSQHGTLIYEQYF; cdr3_nt: TGTGCCAGCAGCCAACACGGGACTCTCATCTACGAGCAGTACTTC
clone_size: NA; j_call: TRBJ2-5; d_call: TRBD1; v_call: TRBV2; cdr3_aa: CASSRGPQGEETQYF; cdr3_nt: TGTGCCAGCAGTCGCGGCCCACAGGGGGAGGAGACCCAGTACTTC
clone_size: once; j_call: TRBJ2-1; d_call: NA; v_call: TRBV29-1; cdr3_aa: CSVEPREYNEQFF; cdr3_nt: TGCAGCGTTGAACCCAGGGAATACAATGAGCAGTTCTTC
clone_size: few; j_call: TRBJ2-5; d_call: NA; v_call: TRBV7-8; cdr3_aa: CASSLEGPRETQYF; cdr3_nt: TGTGCCAGCAGCTTGGAGGGGCCGCGGGAGACCCAGTACTTC
clone_size: once; j_call: TRBJ1-5; d_call: NA; v_call: TRBV9; cdr3_aa: CASSPEEGDYGEPQHF; cdr3_nt: TGTGCCAGCAGCCCAGAGGAAGGGGACTACGGGGAGCCCCAGCATTTT
clone_size: NA; j_call: TRBJ1-1; d_call: NA; v_call: TRBV5-1; cdr3_aa: CASSVQTENTEAFF; cdr3_nt: TGCGCCAGCAGCGTCCAAACAGAGAACACTGAAGCTTTCTTT
clone_size: NA; j_call: TRBJ2-1; d_call: TRBD2; v_call: TRBV15; cdr3_aa: CATSPRDYNFNEQFF; cdr3_nt: TGTGCCACCAGCCCTCGGGACTACAACTTCAATGAGCAGTTCTTC
clone_size: NA; j_call: TRBJ2-2; d_call: TRBD1; v_call: TRBV9; cdr3_aa: CASSVETGASSDTGELFF; cdr3_nt: TGTGCCAGCAGCGTAGAGACAGGGGCGAGCTCGGACACCGGGGAGCTGTTTTTT
clone_size: few; j_call: TRBJ1-1; d_call: NA; v_call: TRBV5-1; cdr3_aa: CASSFRTENTEAFF; cdr3_nt: TGCGCCAGCAGCTTCCGGACAGAGAACACTGAAGCTTTCTTT
clone_size: NA; j_call: TRBJ1-1; d_call: TRBD1; v_call: TRBV6-5; cdr3_aa: CASSQGQGFLGAFF; cdr3_nt: TGTGCCAGCAGTCAGGGACAGGGCTTTCTGGGAGCTTTCTTT
clone_size: few; j_call: TRBJ2-7; d_call: NA; v_call: TRBV5-6; cdr3_aa: CASSPLSGEQYF; cdr3_nt: TGTGCCAGCAGCCCACTGTCGGGGGAGCAGTACTTC
clone_size: NA; j_call: TRBJ1-5; d_call: TRBD1; v_call: TRBV7-2; cdr3_aa: CASSFSPTGDQPQHF; cdr3_nt: TGTGCCAGCAGCTTTAGTCCGACAGGGGATCAGCCCCAGCATTTT
clone_size: NA; j_call: TRBJ2-4; d_call: NA; v_call: TRBV28; cdr3_aa: CASSFRGLNANIQYF; cdr3_nt: TGTGCCAGCAGTTTTAGGGGACTGAACGCCAACATTCAGTACTTC
clone_size: NA; j_call: TRBJ2-3; d_call: NA; v_call: TRBV29-1; cdr3_aa: CSLLPQATDTQYF; cdr3_nt: TGCAGCCTACTTCCACAGGCAACAGATACGCAGTATTTT
clone_size: NA; j_call: TRBJ1-1; d_call: NA; v_call: TRBV27; cdr3_aa: CASSLSRGTEAFF; cdr3_nt: TGTGCCAGCAGTCTCTCCAGAGGCACTGAAGCTTTCTTT
clone_size: NA; j_call: TRBJ1-2; d_call: TRBD1; v_call: TRBV19; cdr3_aa: CASSPDRGRGYTF; cdr3_nt: TGTGCCAGTAGCCCGGACAGGGGGCGAGGCTACACCTTC
clone_size: once; j_call: TRBJ1-2; d_call: NA; v_call: TRBV20-1; cdr3_aa: CSATQGRGYTF; cdr3_nt: TGCAGTGCTACCCAGGGTCGCGGCTACACCTTC
clone_size: NA; j_call: TRBJ2-7; d_call: NA; v_call: TRBV5-4; cdr3_aa: CASSPGLFYEQYF; cdr3_nt: TGTGCCAGCAGCCCCGGACTATTCTACGAGCAGTACTTC
clone_size: few; j_call: TRBJ1-3; d_call: NA; v_call: TRBV6-6; cdr3_aa: CASSYGGGLGNTIYF; cdr3_nt: TGTGCCAGCAGTTACGGGGGGGGGCTTGGAAACACCATATATTTT
clone_size: few; j_call: TRBJ2-2; d_call: NA; v_call: TRBV30; cdr3_aa: CAWSASHTGELFF; cdr3_nt: TGTGCCTGGAGTGCCTCCCACACCGGGGAGCTGTTTTTT
clone_size: NA; j_call: TRBJ2-3; d_call: NA; v_call: TRBV28; cdr3_aa: CASLPTVPDTQYF; cdr3_nt: TGTGCCAGCCTTCCGACAGTCCCCGATACGCAGTATTTT
clone_size: NA; j_call: TRBJ1-1; d_call: TRBD1; v_call: TRBV7-9; cdr3_aa: CASSLTGEVTEAFF; cdr3_nt: TGTGCCAGCAGCTTGACAGGGGAGGTCACTGAAGCTTTCTTT
clone_size: few; j_call: TRBJ1-2; d_call: TRBD1; v_call: TRBV7-8; cdr3_aa: CASSPQGDYGYTF; cdr3_nt: TGTGCCAGCAGCCCCCAGGGGGATTATGGCTACACCTTC
clone_size: NA; j_call: TRBJ1-4; d_call: NA; v_call: TRBV7-8; cdr3_aa: CASSLARVGLANEKLFF; cdr3_nt: TGTGCCAGCAGCTTAGCCAGGGTGGGGTTGGCTAATGAAAAACTGTTTTTT
clone_size: NA; j_call: TRBJ2-1; d_call: TRBD2; v_call: TRBV19; cdr3_aa: CASSTSQLAGGGNEQFF; cdr3_nt: TGTGCCAGTAGTACCTCGCAACTAGCGGGCGGGGGGAATGAGCAGTTCTTC
clone_size: few; j_call: TRBJ2-1; d_call: TRBD1; v_call: TRBV5-1; cdr3_aa: CASSQTGVSYNEQFF; cdr3_nt: TGCGCCAGCAGCCAGACAGGGGTCTCCTACAATGAGCAGTTCTTC
clone_size: few; j_call: TRBJ2-1; d_call: TRBD1; v_call: TRBV7-6; cdr3_aa: CASSLRTGVYNEQFF; cdr3_nt: TGTGCCAGCAGCTTAAGGACAGGAGTTTACAATGAGCAGTTCTTC
clone_size: NA; j_call: TRBJ2-3; d_call: NA; v_call: TRBV9; cdr3_aa: CASSLRVGTDTQYF; cdr3_nt: TGTGCCAGCAGCTTACGCGTAGGCACAGATACGCAGTATTTT
clone_size: NA; j_call: TRBJ2-7; d_call: NA; v_call: TRBV6-1; cdr3_aa: CASTRDSSNEQYF; cdr3_nt: TGTGCCAGCACCCGGGACTCCTCCAACGAGCAGTACTTC
clone_size: few; j_call: TRBJ2-5; d_call: TRBD2; v_call: TRBV6-1; cdr3_aa: CASSEGRLAGGFQETQYF; cdr3_nt: TGTGCCAGCAGTGAAGGTAGACTAGCGGGGGGGTTCCAAGAGACCCAGTACTTC
clone_size: NA; j_call: TRBJ1-2; d_call: NA; v_call: TRBV6-1; cdr3_aa: CASSDSGEYGYTF; cdr3_nt: TGTGCCAGCAGTGATTCAGGGGAGTATGGCTACACCTTC
clone_size: NA; j_call: TRBJ1-1; d_call: NA; v_call: TRBV7-2; cdr3_aa: CATLLGGAVNTEAFF; cdr3_nt: TGTGCCACCCTCCTGGGGGGGGCGGTGAACACTGAAGCTTTCTTT
clone_size: few; j_call: TRBJ1-1; d_call: NA; v_call: TRBV5-6; cdr3_aa: CASSPRSGAEAFF; cdr3_nt: TGTGCCAGCAGCCCTCGGTCAGGGGCTGAAGCTTTCTTT
clone_size: NA; j_call: TRBJ2-3; d_call: NA; v_call: TRBV9; cdr3_aa: CASSVGGGPGDTQYF; cdr3_nt: TGTGCCAGCAGCGTAGGGGGGGGGCCCGGCGATACGCAGTATTTT
clone_size: NA; j_call: TRBJ2-7; d_call: TRBD1; v_call: TRBV7-3; cdr3_aa: CASSPQQGAEQYF; cdr3_nt: TGTGCCAGCAGCCCTCAACAGGGGGCCGAGCAGTACTTC
clone_size: few; j_call: TRBJ2-3; d_call: TRBD2; v_call: TRBV15; cdr3_aa: CATSPRRLAGARLGDTQYF; cdr3_nt: TGTGCCACCAGCCCAAGGCGACTAGCGGGGGCCAGGCTGGGAGATACGCAGTATTTT
clone_size: NA; j_call: TRBJ1-4; d_call: NA; v_call: TRBV7-9; cdr3_aa: CASSLVLVDEKLFF; cdr3_nt: TGTGCCAGCAGCTTAGTCCTAGTCGATGAAAAACTGTTTTTT
clone_size: NA; j_call: TRBJ2-2; d_call: TRBD2; v_call: TRBV19; cdr3_aa: CASSPHLTSGRGTGELFF; cdr3_nt: TGTGCCAGTAGTCCCCACCTGACTAGCGGGAGAGGAACCGGGGAGCTGTTTTTT
clone_size: few; j_call: TRBJ1-5; d_call: NA; v_call: TRBV29-1; cdr3_aa: CSVGGSNQPQHF; cdr3_nt: TGCAGCGTAGGAGGGAGCAATCAGCCCCAGCATTTT
clone_size: few; j_call: TRBJ2-3; d_call: NA; v_call: TRBV19; cdr3_aa: CASSIQRGGADTQYF; cdr3_nt: TGTGCCAGTAGTATTCAACGGGGCGGGGCAGATACGCAGTATTTT
clone_size: few; j_call: TRBJ2-4; d_call: NA; v_call: TRBV5-1; cdr3_aa: CASSLARLGGNIQYF; cdr3_nt: TGCGCCAGCAGCTTGGCACGCCTGGGGGGAAACATTCAGTACTTC
clone_size: NA; j_call: TRBJ2-2; d_call: TRBD1; v_call: TRBV19; cdr3_aa: CASRTGTEDTGELFF; cdr3_nt: TGTGCCTCCCGAACGGGGACAGAGGACACCGGGGAGCTGTTTTTT
clone_size: few; j_call: TRBJ1-2; d_call: TRBD1; v_call: TRBV7-8; cdr3_aa: CASSGDGSQGHYGYTF; cdr3_nt: TGTGCCAGCAGCGGCGACGGATCACAGGGGCACTATGGCTACACCTTC